This TCR beta chain emerged from a study of neurological immune-mediated disorders. The cDNA was synthesized by means of template-switch 5'RACE, which was carried out with 10-nucleotide random UMIs. A single record per CDR3 protein comes from TCRdb applying MiXCR to the 5' RACE reads. The table records approximately 29,000 distinct CDR3 sequences, 12% of them present only once. This clonotype was observed at least ten times. Sequencing was carried out using PBMCs. This sequence originates from a man aged 55 to 70 in good health.

The CDR3 sequence is CSQEGPRAYNEQFF. CDR3 nucleotide sequence: TGCAGTCAGGAGGGCCCCAGGGCCTACAATGAGCAGTTCTTC. This chain connects TRBV20-1 to TRBJ2-1, with TRBD2 as a possible D gene (6 bases). Germline lookup yields CDR1 DFQATT and CDR2 SNEGSKA (reference sequence). The CDR3 extends over 14 amino acids. V was pared by 8 bases and J by 2 bases, with 16 bases between.